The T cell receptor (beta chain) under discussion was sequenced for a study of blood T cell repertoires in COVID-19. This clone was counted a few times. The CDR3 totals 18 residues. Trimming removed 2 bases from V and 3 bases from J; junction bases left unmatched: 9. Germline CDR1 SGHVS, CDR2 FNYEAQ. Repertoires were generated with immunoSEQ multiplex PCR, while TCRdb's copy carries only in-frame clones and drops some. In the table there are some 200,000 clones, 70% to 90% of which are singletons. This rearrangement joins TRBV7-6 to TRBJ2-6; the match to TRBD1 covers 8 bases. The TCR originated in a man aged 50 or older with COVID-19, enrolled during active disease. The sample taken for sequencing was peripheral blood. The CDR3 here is CASSLLTGGSSGANVLTF. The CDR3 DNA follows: TGTGCCAGCAGCTTACTTACAGGGGGTTCAAGTGGGGCCAACGTCCTGACTTTC.